This TCR beta chain was sequenced during a study of cytomegalovirus exposure and HLA in healthy donors. Study background: There were about 86 million unique TCRs (from HLA-typed donors) in an early data release. Of the donors genotyped, approximately 400 in all, 75% to 85% fell in the Caucasian-associated ancestry cluster. General study points: Per a later analysis, about 17,000 TCR beta sequences showed association with HLA alleles at 0.05 false discovery rate.

Comment on this clone: Its antigen is unidentified.

The CDR3 is 15 amino acids. CDR1 is SNHLY, CDR2 FYNNEI, per germline. The junction had 9 bases not matched to a gene; V was cut back by 4 bases and J by 4 bases. PCR employed 60 Vbeta and 13 Jbeta primers. Data came from immunoSEQ multiplex PCR; TCRdb stores just in-frame clones and leaves some out. The table counts approximately 120,000 clones; roughly 2.7% lies in the top ten. This chain joins TRBV2 and TRBJ1-1, with 7 positions matching TRBD1. This TCR was sampled from a man aged 25-45 years in good health and CMV-seronegative. The sample taken for sequencing was PBMCs. The CDR3 region has the DNA TGTGCCAGCAGTGGCGAGGGGGCGCAGGCCACTGAAGCTTTCTTT. Its protein is CASSGEGAQATEAFF.